A single sample gave rise to the 23 T cell receptor beta chains below, sequenced in a study of cytomegalovirus exposure and HLA in healthy donors. The PCR ran on 60 Vbeta and 13 Jbeta primers. Repertoires were generated with immunoSEQ multiplex PCR, while TCRdb's copy carries only in-frame clones and drops some. Here the sample spans 60,000 to 85,000 clones, more than 60% being singletons. Sequencing input: PBMCs. The receptors stem from a middle-aged man in good health and CMV-seronegative.

The rearrangement joins TRBV5-4 to TRBJ1-3, with a possible D match to TRBD1 (6 bases). The CDR3 extends over 16 amino acids. Trimming took off 0 bases at V and 0 bases at J, with 10 bases between the two ends. Germline V gene data show CDR1 as SGHNT and CDR2 as YYREEE (reference sequence). This chain's CDR3 is CASSLGQGTSGNTIYF. The DNA of the CDR3 is TGTGCCAGCAGCTTGGGGCAGGGGACCTCTGGAAACACCATATATTTT.

CDR3 coding DNA: TGTGCCAGCAGCTTTCTACTTCGTACTGAAGCTTTCTTT. Its translation: CASSFLLRTEAFF. The chain has TRBV7-2 and TRBJ1-1; no clear D. The CDR3 has 13 amino acids. Between the trimmed V and J ends, which lost 3 bases and 5 bases, there was a span of 10 bases. Germline CDR1 reads SGHTA; CDR2 reads FQGNSA. Looking up the rest from reference TRBV7-2 and TRBJ1-1 gives the full variable domain: GAGVSQSPSNKVTEKGKDVELRCDPISGHTALYWYRQSLGQGLEFLIYFQGNSAPDKSGLPSDRFSAERTGGSVSTLTIQRTQQEDSAVYLCASSFLLRTEAFFGQGTRLTVV.

The chain is built from TRBV6-1 and TRBJ2-2; 8 bases align to TRBD1. The CDR3 sequence is 15 residues long. Looked up from germline, CDR1 is MNHNS and CDR2 is SASEGT. Trimming cost V 8 bases and J 0 bases; bases outside gene matches: 5. This CDR3 is CASGRQGTNTGELFF. CDR3 in DNA: TGTGCCAGCGGGAGACAGGGGACGAACACCGGGGAGCTGTTTTTT.

The chain carries TRBV9 and TRBJ2-6, with 8 positions matching TRBD2. The CDR3 extends over 17 amino acids. With V trimmed by 3 bases and J by 1 base, 6 bases remained unmatched. Germline assignment: CDR1 SGDLS and CDR2 YYNGEE. The DNA of the CDR3 is TGTGCCAGCAGCGCCGGGACTAGTCGGTCTGGGGCCAACGTCCTGACTTTC. It translates to CASSAGTSRSGANVLTF.

This chain connects TRBV5-8 to TRBJ2-2, with a tentative D call TRBD2 (6 bases). The CDR3 is 16 amino acids. V gave up 0 bases and J gave up 4 bases, with 13 bases separating them. Germline loops: CDR1 SGHTS, CDR2 YDEGEE. This chain's CDR3 is CASSLGFYSGTGELFF. The CDR3 region has the DNA TGTGCCAGCAGCTTGGGGTTTTATAGCGGCACCGGGGAGCTGTTTTTT.

CDR3 sequence reads: CASSLDSGATYEQYF. The CDR3 bases are TGCGCCAGCAGCTTGGACTCAGGGGCGACCTACGAGCAGTACTTC. The rearrangement joins TRBV5-1 to TRBJ2-7; a possible D gene is TRBD1 (6 bases). Germline values: CDR1 SGHRS, CDR2 YFSETQ. The ends were cut back, 0 bases at V and 2 bases at J, with 12 bases in the middle. The CDR3 runs to 15 residues.

J is TRBJ2-4 and V is TRBV30, with 10 positions matching TRBD2. From germline, CDR1 is GTSNPN and CDR2 SVGIG (reference sequence). J lost 5 bases, V lost 1 base, and 5 bases had no gene match. The CDR3 spans 15 residues. The CDR3 nucleotides read TGTGCCTGGAGTGAATTAGGACTAGCGGAAAACATTCAGTACTTC. Its translation is CAWSELGLAENIQYF.

This clone was detected a few times. V gene TRBV28 combines with J gene TRBJ1-5; weak D call: TRBD1 (5 bases). Germline V gene data show CDR1 as MDHEN and CDR2 as SYDVKM. There are 12 residues in the CDR3. The V end was cut by 10 bases, the J end by 9 bases, with 16 bases between. In DNA, the CDR3 is TGTGCCATTTCTGACCAGGGTCGGCCCCAGCATTTT. This gives the protein CAISDQGRPQHF.

The rearrangement uses TRBV29-1 and TRBJ1-2, with 10 bases lining up with TRBD1. This CDR3 region has 16 residues. With 6 bases clipped from V and 4 bases from J, the junction kept 14 bases outside the gene matches. Germline V lookup: CDR1 SQVTM, CDR2 ANQGSEA. The CDR3 loop reads CSVRGDRGLNSYGYTF. The CDR3 DNA is TGCAGCGTCCGGGGGGACAGGGGCCTTAACTCCTATGGCTACACCTTC.

The chain is built from TRBV6-5 and TRBJ1-3, with no clear D. Germline lookup yields CDR1 MNHEY and CDR2 SVGAGI. V was shortened by 10 bases and J by 0 bases, with 7 bases between the two germline ends. The CDR3 consists of 12 residues. CDR3 bases: TGTGCCACCTTCGGCTCTGGAAACACCATATATTTT. This translates into CATFGSGNTIYF.

The genes are TRBV2 and TRBJ1-5, with D perhaps matching TRBD1 (5 bases). This CDR3 contains 16 residues. Germline V CDR1 and CDR2: SNHLY, FYNNEI. Deletions cut 8 bases from V and 1 base from J, with 18 bases between. The chain's CDR3 is CASESQGEGSNQPQHF. The CDR3 nucleotides are TGTGCCAGCGAGTCGCAGGGTGAAGGAAGCAATCAGCCCCAGCATTTT. Supplemented by reference TRBV2 and TRBJ1-5, the full variable domain reads EPEVTQTPSHQVTQMGQEVILRCVPISNHLYFYWYRQILGQKVEFLVSFYNNEISEKSEIFDDQFSVERPDGSNFTLKIRSTKLEDSAMYFCASESQGEGSNQPQHFGDGTRLSIL.

The rearrangement joins TRBV4-2 to TRBJ1-1; TRBD1 might be the D (5 bases). V was clipped by 0 bases and J by 3 bases, with 14 bases between them. Germline V gene data show CDR1 as LGHNA and CDR2 as YNFKEQ. The CDR3 has 16 residues. Here the CDR3 reads CASSQDSAGKDTEAFF. The CDR3, as DNA: TGTGCCAGCAGCCAAGATTCAGCAGGGAAGGACACTGAAGCTTTCTTT.

This clone was seen only once. V gene TRBV19 combines with J gene TRBJ2-1; unclear D gene. The V gene's germline CDR1 is LNHDA and CDR2 SQIVND (reference sequence). This CDR3 comprises 14 residues. V lost 3 bases, J lost 0 bases, and 6 bases lay in between. The CDR3 nucleotides read TGTGCCAGTAGTATTATTAGCTCCTACAATGAGCAGTTCTTC. It specifies CASSIISSYNEQFF.

This rearrangement joins TRBV5-4 to TRBJ2-3; 11 bases fit TRBD1. The CDR3 is 16 residues long. The germline CDR1 and CDR2 sequences are SGHNT and YYREEE (reference sequence). The V and J ends lost 4 bases and 5 bases, in that order; junction bases with no gene match: 9. The CDR3 nucleotides read TGTGCCAGCAGCCGTCCGGGACAGGGGGTGCTAGATACGCAGTATTTT. Its translation is CASSRPGQGVLDTQYF. Full variable domain (outside the CDR3, taken from reference TRBV5-4 and TRBJ2-3): ETGVTQSPTHLIKTRGQQVTLRCSSQSGHNTVSWYQQALGQGPQFIFQYYREEENGRGNFPPRFSGLQFPNYSSELNVNALELDDSALYLCASSRPGQGVLDTQYFGPGTRLTVL.

This clone was seen a single time. CDR3 coding DNA: TGTGCCAGCAGCGGGACAGGGGGCAGGACTGAAGCTTTCTTT. Protein product: CASSGTGGRTEAFF. The rearrangement links TRBV25-1 to TRBJ1-1, with TRBD1 identical over 12 bases. The CDR3 sequence is 14 residues long. Germline CDR1 and CDR2: MGHDK and SYGVNS. V lost 6 bases and J lost 5; bases outside the gene matches: 4.

The chain couples TRBV19 to TRBJ2-2, with 7 bases lining up with TRBD2. The length of the CDR3 is 18 residues. V trimming: 6 bases; J trimming: 5 bases; junction bases outside the gene matches: 18. Germline V gene sequence: CDR1 LNHDA, CDR2 SQIVND (reference sequence). The CDR3 spells CASSPVVAGGLVTGELFF. The CDR3 nucleotides are TGTGCCAGTAGCCCTGTAGTAGCGGGCGGTCTAGTGACCGGGGAGCTGTTTTTT.

CDR3 DNA sequence: TGTGCCAGCAGCTTGAGACGGGTCACTAACTATGGCTACACCTTC. This translates into CASSLRRVTNYGYTF. The gene calls are TRBV5-6 and TRBJ1-2, with no clear D. Germline CDR1 SGHDT, CDR2 YYEEEE. Trimming removed 1 base from V and 0 bases from J, with 10 bases in between. The CDR3 sequence is 15 residues long.

As concerns this clone: The sample holds other DNA sequences that translate to the same CDR3. This rearrangement joins TRBV9 to TRBJ1-2, with D maybe TRBD1 (6 bases). This CDR3 has 15 amino acids. The germline V gene encodes CDR1 SGDLS and CDR2 YYNGEE. Trimming shortened V by 3 bases and J by 6 bases, and 18 bases separated the two germline ends. CDR3 bases: TGTGCCAGCAGCGCTCTAGGGGGAGGGCAAGATGGCTACACCTTC. Residues: CASSALGGGQDGYTF. Combining the CDR3 with reference TRBV9 and TRBJ1-2 gives the whole variable domain DSGVTQTPKHLITATGQRVTLRCSPRSGDLSVYWYQQSLDQGLQFLIQYYNGEERAKGNILERFSAQQFPDLHSELNLSSLELGDSALYFCASSALGGGQDGYTFGSGTRLTVV.

The gene calls are TRBV5-6 and TRBJ2-5; D not resolved. Judging by the DNA end, TRBJ2-7 fits better; the J call may be wrong. The CDR3 is 13 amino acids. CDR1 and CDR2 (germline): SGHDT, YYEEEE. Here the CDR3 reads CASSFLDRYEQYF. In nucleotides, the CDR3 is TGTGCCAGCAGCTTCCTAGACCGTTACGAGCAGTACTTC.

The chain is built from TRBV12-5 and TRBJ2-1; TRBD1 aligns across 9 bases. V lost 7 bases and J lost 3; bases outside the gene matches: 7. Germline V CDR1 and CDR2: LGHNT, FRNRAP. This CDR3 has 15 residues. In DNA, the CDR3 is TGTGCTAGTGCCTTGGGGGACAGGGTCTACAATGAGCAGTTCTTC. It encodes CASALGDRVYNEQFF.

The chain joins TRBV6-1 to TRBJ1-4; 8 nucleotides line up with TRBD1. V trimming: 4 bases; J trimming: 7 bases; junction bases outside the gene matches: 8. CDR1 is MNHNS and CDR2 is SASEGT in the germline V gene. The CDR3 totals 15 residues. The CDR3 protein is CASSVDRGSGEKLFF. The CDR3 DNA follows: TGTGCCAGCAGTGTCGACAGGGGATCAGGTGAAAAACTGTTTTTT.

This clone has only one observation. V gene TRBV5-1 combines with J gene TRBJ2-3; 10 bases line up with TRBD2. Germline loops: CDR1 SGHRS, CDR2 YFSETQ. CDR3 size: 15 residues. Trimming cost V 4 bases and J 4 bases; bases outside gene matches: 6. As DNA, the CDR3 is TGCGCCAGCAGCCCCCCTCTAGCGGGAGCAGATACGCAGTATTTT. It specifies CASSPPLAGADTQYF. Full variable domain (remainder filled in from reference TRBV5-1 and TRBJ2-3): KAGVTQTPRYLIKTRGQQVTLSCSPISGHRSVSWYQQTPGQGLQFLFEYFSETQRNKGNFPGRFSGRQFSNSRSEMNVSTLELGDSALYLCASSPPLAGADTQYFGPGTRLTVL.

A remark on this clone: This sample includes further DNA sequences coding for the same CDR3. The chain has TRBV6-5 and TRBJ1-1; the D gene is possibly TRBD1 (6 bases). Trimming cost V 2 bases and J 1 base, with 8 bases left between them. The CDR3 length is 14 residues. Germline assignment: CDR1 MNHEY and CDR2 SVGAGI. CDR3 loop: CASSYGGSNTEAFF. The CDR3 bases are TGTGCCAGCAGTTACGGGGGCTCGAACACTGAAGCTTTCTTT.